This T cell receptor beta chain came from a study of CD8 T cells in Susac syndrome. This clonotype has just one count. Sequencing of TCR beta covered CD8+ and CD4+ T cells obtained from blood. TEMRA cells underwent FACS enrichment and CD8+ and CD4+ T cells underwent negative isolation. Random hexamers were used to reverse transcribe 0.5 to 1 ug of RNA. With immunoSEQ multiplex PCR, TCR beta CDR3 was amplified across 54 Vbeta and 13 Jbeta. MiXCR, run by TCRdb on the immunoSEQ multiplex PCR reads, gives a single entry per CDR3 protein. The table lists 250,000 to 300,000 distinct CDR3 sequences, roughly 85% of them singletons, with around 0.2% in the top ten. Sequencing was done on a sample of CD8+ T cells from PBMCs. The receptor's source is a human donor with multiple sclerosis.

The CDR3 DNA is TGTGCCAGCAGCGCCGGGGGGGCCGCCACTGAAGCTTTCTTT. Its protein is CASSAGGAATEAFF. The chain links TRBV9 to TRBJ1-1, with a weak D call TRBD1 (6 bases). The CDR3 spans 14 residues. Germline lookup yields CDR1 SGDLS and CDR2 YYNGEE. With 3 bases removed from V and 4 bases from J, the gap between germline ends came to 13 bases.